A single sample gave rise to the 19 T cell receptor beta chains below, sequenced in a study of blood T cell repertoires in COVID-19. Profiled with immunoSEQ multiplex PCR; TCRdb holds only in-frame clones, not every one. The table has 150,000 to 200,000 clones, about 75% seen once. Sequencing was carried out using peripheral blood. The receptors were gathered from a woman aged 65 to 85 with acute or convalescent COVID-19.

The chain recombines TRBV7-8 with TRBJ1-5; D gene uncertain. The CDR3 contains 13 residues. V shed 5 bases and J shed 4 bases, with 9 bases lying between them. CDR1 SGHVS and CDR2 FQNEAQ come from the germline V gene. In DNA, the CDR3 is TGTGCCAGCAGCCTAGTGACTAATCAGCCCCAGCATTTT. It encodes CASSLVTNQPQHF. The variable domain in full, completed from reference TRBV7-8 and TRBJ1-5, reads GAGVSQSPRYKVAKRGQDVALRCDPISGHVSLFWYQQALGQGPEFLTYFQNEAQLDKSGLPSDRFFAERPEGSVSTLKIQRTQQEDSAVYLCASSLVTNQPQHFGDGTRLSIL.

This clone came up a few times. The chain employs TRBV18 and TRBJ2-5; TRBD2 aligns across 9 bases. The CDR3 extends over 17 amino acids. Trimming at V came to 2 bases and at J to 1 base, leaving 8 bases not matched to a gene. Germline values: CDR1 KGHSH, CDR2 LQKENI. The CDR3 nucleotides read TGTGCCAGCTCACCAAGGCGACTAGCGGAGGCCCAAGAGACCCAGTACTTC. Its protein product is CASSPRRLAEAQETQYF.

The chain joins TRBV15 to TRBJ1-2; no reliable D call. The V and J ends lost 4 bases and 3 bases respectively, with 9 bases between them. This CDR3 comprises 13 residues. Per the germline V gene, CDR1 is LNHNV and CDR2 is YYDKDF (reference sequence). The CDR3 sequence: CATSTGGDYGYTF. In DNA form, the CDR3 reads TGTGCCACCAGCACTGGAGGAGACTATGGCTACACCTTC.

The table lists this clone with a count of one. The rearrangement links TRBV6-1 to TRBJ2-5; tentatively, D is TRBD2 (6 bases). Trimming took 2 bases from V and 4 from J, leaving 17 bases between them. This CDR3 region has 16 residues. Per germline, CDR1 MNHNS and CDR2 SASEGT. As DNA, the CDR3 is TGTGCCAGCAGTGAACTGGTGACTCTGGGGGGAGAGACCCAGTACTTC. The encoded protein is CASSELVTLGGETQYF.

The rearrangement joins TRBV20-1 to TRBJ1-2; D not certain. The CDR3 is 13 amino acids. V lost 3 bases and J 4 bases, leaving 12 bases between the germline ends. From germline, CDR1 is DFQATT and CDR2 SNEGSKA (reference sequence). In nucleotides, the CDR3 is TGCAGTGCTAGTGAGGCAGGACTCTATGGCTACACCTTC. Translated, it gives CSASEAGLYGYTF.

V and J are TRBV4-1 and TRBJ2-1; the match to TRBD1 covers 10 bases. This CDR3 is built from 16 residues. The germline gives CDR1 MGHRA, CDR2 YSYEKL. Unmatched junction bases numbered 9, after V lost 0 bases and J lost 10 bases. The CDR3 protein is CASSQEAGTGVGEQFF. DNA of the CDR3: TGCGCCAGCAGCCAAGAAGCCGGGACAGGGGTTGGGGAGCAGTTCTTC.

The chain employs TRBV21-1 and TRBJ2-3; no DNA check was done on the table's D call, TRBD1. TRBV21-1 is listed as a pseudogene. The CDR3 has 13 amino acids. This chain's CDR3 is CASSNSGPDTQYF. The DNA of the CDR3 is TGTGCCAGCAGCAACTCAGGGCCAGATACGCAGTATTTT.

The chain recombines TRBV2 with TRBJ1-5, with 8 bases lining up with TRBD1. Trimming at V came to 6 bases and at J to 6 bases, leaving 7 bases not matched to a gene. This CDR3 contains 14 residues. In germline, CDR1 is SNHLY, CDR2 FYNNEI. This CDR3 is CASSGTGGFQPQHF. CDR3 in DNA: TGTGCCAGCAGCGGGACAGGAGGATTTCAGCCCCAGCATTTT.

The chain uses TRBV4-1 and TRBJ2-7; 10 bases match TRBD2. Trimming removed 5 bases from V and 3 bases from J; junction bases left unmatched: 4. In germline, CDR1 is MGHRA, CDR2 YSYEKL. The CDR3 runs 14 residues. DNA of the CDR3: TGCGCCAGCAGCTGGACTAGCGGAGACTACGAGCAGTACTTC. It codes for CASSWTSGDYEQYF.

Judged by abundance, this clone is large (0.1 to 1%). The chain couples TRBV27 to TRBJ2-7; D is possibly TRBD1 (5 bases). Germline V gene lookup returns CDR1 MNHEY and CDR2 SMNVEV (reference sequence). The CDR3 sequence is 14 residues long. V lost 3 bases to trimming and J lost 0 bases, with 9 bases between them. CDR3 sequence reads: CASSFTTDSYEQYF. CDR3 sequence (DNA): TGTGCCAGCAGTTTCACGACAGACTCCTACGAGCAGTACTTC.

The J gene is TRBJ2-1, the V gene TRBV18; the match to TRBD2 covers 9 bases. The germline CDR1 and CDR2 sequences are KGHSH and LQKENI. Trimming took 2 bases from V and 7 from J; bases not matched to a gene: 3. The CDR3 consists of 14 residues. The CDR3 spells CASSPAGGHNEQFF. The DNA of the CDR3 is TGTGCCAGCTCACCAGCGGGAGGGCATAATGAGCAGTTCTTC.

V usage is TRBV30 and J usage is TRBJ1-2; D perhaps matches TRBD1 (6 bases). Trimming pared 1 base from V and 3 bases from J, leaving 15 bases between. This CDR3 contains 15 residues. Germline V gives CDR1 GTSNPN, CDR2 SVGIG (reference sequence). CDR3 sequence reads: CAWSANRVLHYGYTF. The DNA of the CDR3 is TGTGCCTGGAGTGCCAACAGGGTCCTGCACTATGGCTACACCTTC.

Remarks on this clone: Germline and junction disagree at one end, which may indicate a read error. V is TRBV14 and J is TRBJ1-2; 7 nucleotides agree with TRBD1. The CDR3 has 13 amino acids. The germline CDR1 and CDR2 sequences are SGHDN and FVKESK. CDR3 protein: CASSQRNGQVPNF. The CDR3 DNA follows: TGTGCCAGCAGCCAACGCAACGGACAGGTGCCAAACTTC.

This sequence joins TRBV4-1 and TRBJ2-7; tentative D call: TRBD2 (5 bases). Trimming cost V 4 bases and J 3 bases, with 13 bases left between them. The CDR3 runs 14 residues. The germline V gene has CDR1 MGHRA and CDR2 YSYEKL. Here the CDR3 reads CASSRELGLYEQYF. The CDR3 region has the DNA TGCGCCAGCAGCCGAGAACTAGGTCTCTACGAGCAGTACTTC.

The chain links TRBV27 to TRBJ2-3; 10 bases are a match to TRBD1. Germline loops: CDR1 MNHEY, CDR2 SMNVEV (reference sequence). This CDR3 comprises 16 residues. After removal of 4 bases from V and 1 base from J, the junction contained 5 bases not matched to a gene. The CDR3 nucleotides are TGTGCCAGCAGTTCCCGCGGGACAGGGGGCACAGATACGCAGTATTTT. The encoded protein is CASSSRGTGGTDTQYF.

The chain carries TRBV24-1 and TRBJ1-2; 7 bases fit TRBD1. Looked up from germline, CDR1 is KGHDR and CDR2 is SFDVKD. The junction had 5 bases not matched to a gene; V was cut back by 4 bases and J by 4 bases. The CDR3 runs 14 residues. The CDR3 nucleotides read TGTGCCACCAGTGAACCGACAGGGCTCTATGGCTACACCTTC. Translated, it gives CATSEPTGLYGYTF.

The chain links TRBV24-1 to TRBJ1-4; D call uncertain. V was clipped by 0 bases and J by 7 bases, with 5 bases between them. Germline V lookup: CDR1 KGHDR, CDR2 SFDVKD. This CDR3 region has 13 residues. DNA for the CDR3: TGTGCCACCAGTGATTTGGGCGGTGAAAAACTGTTTTTT. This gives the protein CATSDLGGEKLFF.

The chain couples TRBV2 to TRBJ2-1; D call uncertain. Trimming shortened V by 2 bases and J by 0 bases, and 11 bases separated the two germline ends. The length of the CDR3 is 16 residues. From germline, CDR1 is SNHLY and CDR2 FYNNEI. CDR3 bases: TGTGCCAGCAGTGAATGGTCGATTAGCTCCTACAATGAGCAGTTCTTC. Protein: CASSEWSISSYNEQFF.

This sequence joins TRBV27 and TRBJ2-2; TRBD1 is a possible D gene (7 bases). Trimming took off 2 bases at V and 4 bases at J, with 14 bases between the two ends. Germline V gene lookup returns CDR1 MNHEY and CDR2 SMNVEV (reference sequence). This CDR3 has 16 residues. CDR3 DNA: TGTGCCAGCAGTTTAACGCACAGGGGAGGCACCGGGGAGCTGTTTTTT. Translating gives CASSLTHRGGTGELFF.